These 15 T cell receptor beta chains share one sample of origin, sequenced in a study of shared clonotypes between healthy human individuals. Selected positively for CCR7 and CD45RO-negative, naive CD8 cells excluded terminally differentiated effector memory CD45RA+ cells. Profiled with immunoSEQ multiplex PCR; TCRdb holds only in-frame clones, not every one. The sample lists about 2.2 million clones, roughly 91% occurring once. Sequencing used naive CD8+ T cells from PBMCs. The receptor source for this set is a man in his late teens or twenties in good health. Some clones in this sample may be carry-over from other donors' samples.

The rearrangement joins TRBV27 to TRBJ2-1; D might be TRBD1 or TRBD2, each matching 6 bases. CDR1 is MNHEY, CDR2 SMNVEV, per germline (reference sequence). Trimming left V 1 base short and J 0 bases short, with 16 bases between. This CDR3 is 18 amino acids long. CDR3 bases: TGTGCCAGCAGTTTATTTGCCGGGGGCTTTAGCTCCTACAATGAGCAGTTCTTC. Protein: CASSLFAGGFSSYNEQFF.

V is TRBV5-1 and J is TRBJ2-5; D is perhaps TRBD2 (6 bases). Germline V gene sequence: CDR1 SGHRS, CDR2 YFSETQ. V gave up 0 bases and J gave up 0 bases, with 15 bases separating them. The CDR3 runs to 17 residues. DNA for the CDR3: TGCGCCAGCAGCTTGGATCGGGCGGGAAAGTACCAAGAGACCCAGTACTTC. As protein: CASSLDRAGKYQETQYF.

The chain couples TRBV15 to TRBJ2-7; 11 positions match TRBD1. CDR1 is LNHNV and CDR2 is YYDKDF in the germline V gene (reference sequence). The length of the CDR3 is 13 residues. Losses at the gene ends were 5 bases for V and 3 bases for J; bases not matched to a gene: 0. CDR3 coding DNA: TGTGCCACCAGCGGGACAGGGGGCTACGAGCAGTACTTC. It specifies CATSGTGGYEQYF.

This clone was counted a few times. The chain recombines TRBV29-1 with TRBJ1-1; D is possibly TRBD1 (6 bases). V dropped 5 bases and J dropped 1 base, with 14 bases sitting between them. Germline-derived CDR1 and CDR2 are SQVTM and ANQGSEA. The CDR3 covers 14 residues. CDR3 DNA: TGCAGCGTTTCACGGCAGGGGCCGAACACTGAAGCTTTCTTT. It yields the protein CSVSRQGPNTEAFF. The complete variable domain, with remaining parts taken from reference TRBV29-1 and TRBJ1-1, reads SAVISQKPSRDICQRGTSLTIQCQVDSQVTMMFWYRQQPGQSLTLIATANQGSEATYESGFVIDKFPISRPNLTFSTLTVSNMSPEDSSIYLCSVSRQGPNTEAFFGQGTRLTVV.

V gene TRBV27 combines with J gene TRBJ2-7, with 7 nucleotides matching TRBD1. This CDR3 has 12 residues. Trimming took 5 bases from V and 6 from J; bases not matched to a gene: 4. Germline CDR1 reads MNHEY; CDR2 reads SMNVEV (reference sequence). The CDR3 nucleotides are TGTGCCAGCAGTGCGGACAGGCGCGAGCAGTACTTC. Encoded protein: CASSADRREQYF.

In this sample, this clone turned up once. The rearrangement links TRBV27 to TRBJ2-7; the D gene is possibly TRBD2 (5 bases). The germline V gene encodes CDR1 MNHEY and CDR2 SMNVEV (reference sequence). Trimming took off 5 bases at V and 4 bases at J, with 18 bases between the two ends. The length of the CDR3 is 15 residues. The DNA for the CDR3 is TGTGCCAGCAGTCCTCGGGGATTATACCCTTACGAGCAGTACTTC. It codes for CASSPRGLYPYEQYF.

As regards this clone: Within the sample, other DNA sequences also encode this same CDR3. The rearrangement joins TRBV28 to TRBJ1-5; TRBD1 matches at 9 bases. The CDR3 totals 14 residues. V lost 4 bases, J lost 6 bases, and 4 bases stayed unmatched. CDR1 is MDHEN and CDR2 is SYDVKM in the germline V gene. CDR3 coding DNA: TGTGCCAGCAGTTCGGGACAGGGCGGTCAGCCCCAGCATTTT. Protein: CASSSGQGGQPQHF.

The CDR3 DNA reads as TGTGCCAGCAAACGGGTAGCGGGAGGGCCGTTGAATGAGCAGTTCTTC. It is translated as CASKRVAGGPLNEQFF. The chain links TRBV2 to TRBJ2-1; the match to TRBD2 covers 11 bases. CDR3 length: 16 amino acids. The ends lost 7 bases at V and 7 bases at J; junction bases unmatched: 12. Germline V gene data show CDR1 as SNHLY and CDR2 as FYNNEI. The full variable domain, rest sourced from reference TRBV2 and TRBJ2-1, is EPEVTQTPSHQVTQMGQEVILRCVPISNHLYFYWYRQILGQKVEFLVSFYNNEISEKSEIFDDQFSVERPDGSNFTLKIRSTKLEDSAMYFCASKRVAGGPLNEQFFGPGTRLTVL.

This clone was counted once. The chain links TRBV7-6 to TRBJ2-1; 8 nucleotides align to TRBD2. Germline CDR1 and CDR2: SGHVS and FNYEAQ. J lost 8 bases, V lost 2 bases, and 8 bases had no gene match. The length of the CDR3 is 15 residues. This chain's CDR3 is CASSLLAGGGYEQFF. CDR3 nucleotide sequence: TGTGCCAGCAGCTTACTAGCGGGCGGGGGATATGAGCAGTTCTTC.

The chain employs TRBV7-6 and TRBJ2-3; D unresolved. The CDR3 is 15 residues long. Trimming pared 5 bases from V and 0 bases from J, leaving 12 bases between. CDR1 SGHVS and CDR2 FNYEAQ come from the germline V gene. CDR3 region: CASSPLGLSTDTQYF. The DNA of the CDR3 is TGTGCCAGCAGCCCCCTAGGTTTGAGCACAGATACGCAGTATTTT.

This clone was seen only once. The CDR3 spells CSVELLPSSYNEQFF. The CDR3 DNA reads as TGCAGCGTTGAATTGCTCCCAAGCTCCTACAATGAGCAGTTCTTC. The chain combines TRBV29-1 with TRBJ2-1; no definite D call. The V gene lost 2 bases and the J gene lost 0 bases, with 11 bases spanning the gap. CDR1 and CDR2 (germline): SQVTM, ANQGSEA. The CDR3 consists of 15 residues.

The DNA for the CDR3 is TGTGCCAGCAGCTCCGTCCTGGACTACGAGCAGTACTTC. Amino acid sequence: CASSSVLDYEQYF. The V and J genes are TRBV7-2 and TRBJ2-7; D not certain. Trimming shortened V by 4 bases and J by 3 bases, and 10 bases separated the two germline ends. The CDR3 length is 13 residues. Per germline, CDR1 SGHTA and CDR2 FQGNSA.

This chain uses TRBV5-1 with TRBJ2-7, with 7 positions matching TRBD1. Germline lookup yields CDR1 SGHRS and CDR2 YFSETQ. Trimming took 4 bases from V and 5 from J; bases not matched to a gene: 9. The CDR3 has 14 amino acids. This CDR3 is CASSKTYTGDEQYF. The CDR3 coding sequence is TGCGCCAGCAGCAAGACCTATACAGGGGACGAGCAGTACTTC.

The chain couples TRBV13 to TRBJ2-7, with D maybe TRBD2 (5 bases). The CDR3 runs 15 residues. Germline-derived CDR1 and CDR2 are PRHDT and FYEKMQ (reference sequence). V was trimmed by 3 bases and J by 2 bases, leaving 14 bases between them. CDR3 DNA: TGTGCCAGCAGCTTGAAAGCGGACCTCACCTACGAGCAGTACTTC. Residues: CASSLKADLTYEQYF. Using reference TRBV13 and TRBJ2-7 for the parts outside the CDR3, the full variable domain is AAGVIQSPRHLIKEKRETATLKCYPIPRHDTVYWYQQGPGQDPQFLISFYEKMQSDKGSIPDRFSAQQFSDYHSELNMSSLELGDSALYFCASSLKADLTYEQYFGPGTRLTVT.

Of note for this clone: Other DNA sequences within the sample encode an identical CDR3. The CDR3 loop is CASSLGGYEQYF. CDR3 nucleotide sequence: TGTGCCAGCAGTTTGGGGGGCTACGAGCAGTACTTC. The chain links TRBV28 to TRBJ2-7, with TRBD2 as a possible D gene (6 bases). CDR3 length: 12 amino acids. V lost 3 bases, J lost 3 bases, and 6 bases lay in between. CDR1 is MDHEN and CDR2 is SYDVKM in the germline V gene. Filled out from reference TRBV28 and TRBJ2-7, the complete variable domain reads DVKVTQSSRYLVKRTGEKVFLECVQDMDHENMFWYRQDPGLGLRLIYFSYDVKMKEKGDIPEGYSVSREKKERFSLILESASTNQTSMYLCASSLGGYEQYFGPGTRLTVT.